This T cell receptor beta chain was recovered during a study of blood T cells in healthy people across ages. A sample-barcoded 5' primer and a J-beta primer mix were used in a second PCR of roughly 6 to 11 cycles. TCRdb re-called the 5' RACE reads through MiXCR, storing one row per CDR3 protein. The table shows around 1.5 million distinct CDR3 sequences, with 42% occurring only once. Germline V gene data show CDR1 as MGHRA and CDR2 as YSYEKL. CDR3 size: 13 residues. The germline V and J ends were trimmed by 0 bases and 7 bases, with 4 bases remaining between them. This receptor was obtained from a woman between 18 and 29 years old in good health. This rearrangement joins TRBV4-1 to TRBJ1-6; D uncertain. Sequencing used blood. CDR3 nucleotides: TGCGCCAGCAGCCAAGATTGGAATTCACCCCTCCACTTT. It translates to CASSQDWNSPLHF.